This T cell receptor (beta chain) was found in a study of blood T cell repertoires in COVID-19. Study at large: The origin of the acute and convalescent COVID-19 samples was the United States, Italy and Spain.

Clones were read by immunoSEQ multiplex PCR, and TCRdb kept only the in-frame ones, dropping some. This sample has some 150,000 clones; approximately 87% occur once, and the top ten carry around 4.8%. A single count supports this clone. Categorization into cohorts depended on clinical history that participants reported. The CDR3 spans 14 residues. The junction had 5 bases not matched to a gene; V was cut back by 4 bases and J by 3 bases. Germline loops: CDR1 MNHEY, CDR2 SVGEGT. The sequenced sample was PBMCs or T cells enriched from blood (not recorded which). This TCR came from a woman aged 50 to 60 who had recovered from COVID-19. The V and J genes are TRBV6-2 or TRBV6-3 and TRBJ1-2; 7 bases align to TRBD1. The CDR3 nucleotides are TGTGCCAGCAGTTCCCGGGACAGCTACTATGGCTACACCTTC. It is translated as CASSSRDSYYGYTF.